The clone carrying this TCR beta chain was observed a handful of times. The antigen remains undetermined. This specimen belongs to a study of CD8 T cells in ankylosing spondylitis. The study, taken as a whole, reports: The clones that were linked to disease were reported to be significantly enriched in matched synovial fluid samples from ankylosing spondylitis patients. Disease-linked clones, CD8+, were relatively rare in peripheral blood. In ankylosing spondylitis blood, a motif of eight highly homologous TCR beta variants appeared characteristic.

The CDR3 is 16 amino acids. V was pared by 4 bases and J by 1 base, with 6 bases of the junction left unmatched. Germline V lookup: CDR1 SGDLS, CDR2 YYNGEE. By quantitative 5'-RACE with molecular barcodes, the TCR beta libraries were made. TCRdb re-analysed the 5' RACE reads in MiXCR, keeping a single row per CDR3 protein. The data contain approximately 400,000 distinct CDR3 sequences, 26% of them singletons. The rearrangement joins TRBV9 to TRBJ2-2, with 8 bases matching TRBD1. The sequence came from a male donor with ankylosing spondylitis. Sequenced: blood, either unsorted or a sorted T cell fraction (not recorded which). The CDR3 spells CASSPLGTGNTGELFF. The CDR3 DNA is TGTGCCAGCAGCCCCCTCGGGACAGGGAACACCGGGGAGCTGTTTTTT.